Each of the 2 T cell receptor beta chains below was sequenced from the same sample in a study of a mutant IDH1 vaccine in newly diagnosed glioma. Sequenced by immunoSEQ multiplex PCR; TCRdb stores in-frame clones only, minus some. The sample consists of 38,000 or so clones, 75% to 85% of them appearing once. The antigens these receptors bind are not known. Described time point: week 23, last vaccination. Doses of 300 ug of mutant IDH1 20-mer peptide were given with topical imiquimod. The sample was PBMCs, taken from a glioma patient whose treatment included an IDH1 peptide vaccine. These receptors came from a man aged 40-55 years with glioma.

The chain couples TRBV5-4 to TRBJ2-1; 10 bases are a match to TRBD2. CDR3 size: 14 residues. Germline V gives CDR1 SGHNT, CDR2 YYREEE (reference sequence). V was pared by 1 base and J by 8 bases, with 3 bases of the junction left unmatched. The CDR3 DNA sequence: TGTGCCAGCAGCTTGAGCGGGAGGGCCGATGAGCAGTTCTTC. This sequence encodes CASSLSGRADEQFF.

The chain employs TRBV30 and TRBJ2-7, with 8 bases that match TRBD1. The CDR3 is made up of 14 amino acids. The V and J ends lost 2 bases and 7 bases, in that order; junction bases with no gene match: 10. The germline gives CDR1 GTSNPN, CDR2 SVGIG (reference sequence). CDR3 DNA: TGTGCCTGGAGTATTCCGACAGGGGCCCTGGAGCAGTACTTC. It is translated as CAWSIPTGALEQYF. The full variable domain, completed using reference TRBV30 and TRBJ2-7, is SQTIHQWPATLVQPVGSPLSLECTVEGTSNPNLYWYRQAAGRGLQLLFYSVGIGQISSEVPQNLSASRPQDRQFILSSKKLLLSDSGFYLCAWSIPTGALEQYFGPGTRLTVT.